This TCR beta chain was found in a study of blood T cell repertoires in COVID-19. At the level of the study: From T cells, B-cell-depleted T cells, or PBMCs came the material, which was cDNA or gDNA.

Source study methods: Estimation of nucleated cell counts was performed using reference gene primer amplification. Here immunoSEQ multiplex PCR was the method, and the copy in TCRdb shows in-frame clones only, minus some. From that table come the V and J calls and clone size; the DNA was used to work out D and trimming. The sample lists over 60,000 clones, around 86% occurring once. The germline V gene encodes CDR1 LGHDT and CDR2 YNNKEL (reference sequence). Between the trimmed V and J ends, which lost 1 base and 2 bases, there was a span of 6 bases. The CDR3 has 14 residues. The J gene is TRBJ1-5, the V gene TRBV3-1 (or the pseudogene TRBV3-2), with D hard to call. The receptor was isolated from a man between 65 and 85 years old with acute or convalescent COVID-19. Sequencing used peripheral blood. The CDR3 DNA reads as TGTGCCAGCAGCCAAGGGGCTGGCAATCAGCCCCAGCATTTT. This encodes CASSQGAGNQPQHF.